Given below is one T cell receptor (beta chain) in context. Its antigen is unidentified. One entry per CDR3 protein results from TCRdb running MiXCR on the 5' RACE reads. The repertoire holds 350,000 to 400,000 distinct CDR3 sequences, with roughly 9% as singletons. Each donor (without exception) was a healthy Caucasian. This sample was taken from a study of identical twins. General study results and limits: Conclusions relied on cross-sectional statistical analysis, not following the same donors. Whereas memory repertoires showed no such difference, abundant cord blood beta clonotypes carried fewer insertions. Models, which agreed with sharing between unrelated individuals, nonetheless underestimated the out-of-frame TCR alpha sharing seen in monozygotic twins.

This CDR3 has 16 amino acids. The germline gives CDR1 SGHRS, CDR2 YFSETQ. V shed 1 base, J shed 2 bases, and the junction held 8 bases outside the gene matches. Specimen: naive T cells sorted from blood. This chain links TRBV5-1 with TRBJ2-5; 7 nucleotides line up with TRBD2. This clonotype was obtained from a woman in her fifties or sixties in good health. For the CDR3, the DNA is TGCGCCAGCAGCTTGAGTGGCGGGAGATCGCAAGAGACCCAGTACTTC. As protein: CASSLSGGRSQETQYF.